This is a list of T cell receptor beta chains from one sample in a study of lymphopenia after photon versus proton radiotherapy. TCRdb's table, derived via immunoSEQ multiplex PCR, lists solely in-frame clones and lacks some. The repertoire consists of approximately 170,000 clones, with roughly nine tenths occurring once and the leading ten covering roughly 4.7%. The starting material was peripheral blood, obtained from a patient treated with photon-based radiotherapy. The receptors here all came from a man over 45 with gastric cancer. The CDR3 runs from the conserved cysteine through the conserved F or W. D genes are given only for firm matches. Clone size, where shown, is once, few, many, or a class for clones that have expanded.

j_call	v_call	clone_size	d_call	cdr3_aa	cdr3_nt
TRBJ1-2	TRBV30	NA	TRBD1	CAWSPGTGIAGYTF	TGTGCCTGGAGCCCCGGGACAGGGATTGCTGGCTACACCTTC
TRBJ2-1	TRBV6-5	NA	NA	CASSSEGGYNEQFF	TGTGCCAGCAGTTCGGAGGGGGGTTACAATGAGCAGTTCTTC
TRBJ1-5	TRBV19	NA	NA	CASSDDSSNQPQHF	TGTGCCAGTAGTGACGACAGTAGCAATCAGCCCCAGCATTTT
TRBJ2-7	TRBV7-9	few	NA	CASSLGGSGYEQYF	TGTGCCAGCAGCTTAGGTGGCAGTGGGTACGAGCAGTACTTC
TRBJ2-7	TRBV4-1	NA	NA	CASSQAASYEQYF	TGCGCCAGCAGCCAAGCGGCATCCTACGAGCAGTACTTC
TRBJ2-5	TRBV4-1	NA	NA	CASSQETARQETQYF	TGCGCCAGCAGCCAAGAAACCGCCAGGCAAGAGACCCAGTACTTC
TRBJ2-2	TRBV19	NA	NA	CASTLMNTGELFF	TGTGCCAGTACCCTCATGAACACCGGGGAGCTGTTTTTT
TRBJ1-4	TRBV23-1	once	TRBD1	CASSLQGPYGTNEKLFF	TGCGCCAGCAGTCTACAGGGGCCCTACGGAACTAATGAAAAACTGTTTTTT
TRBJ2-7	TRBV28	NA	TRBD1	CAGTDRGKYEQYF	TGTGCCGGGACCGACAGGGGGAAGTACGAGCAGTACTTC
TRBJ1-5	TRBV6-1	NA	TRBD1	CASSEMADRGNQPQHF	TGTGCCAGCAGTGAAATGGCGGACAGGGGCAATCAGCCCCAGCATTTT
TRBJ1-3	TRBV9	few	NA	CASSGGRTAFLHSGNTIYF	TGTGCCAGCAGCGGAGGACGGACAGCCTTCCTCCACTCTGGAAACACCATATATTTT
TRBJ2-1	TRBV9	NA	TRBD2	CASSAAGLYNEQFF	TGTGCCAGCAGCGCAGCGGGACTTTACAATGAGCAGTTCTTC
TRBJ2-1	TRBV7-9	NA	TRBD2	CASSLEVAGQFF	TGTGCCAGCAGCTTAGAAGTAGCGGGGCAGTTCTTC
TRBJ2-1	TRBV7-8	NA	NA	CASSSIALSSYNEQFF	TGTGCCAGCAGCTCTATAGCACTCAGCTCCTACAATGAGCAGTTCTTC
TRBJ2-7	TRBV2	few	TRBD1	CASLGTGGREQYF	TGTGCCAGCCTGGGGACAGGGGGCCGCGAGCAGTACTTC
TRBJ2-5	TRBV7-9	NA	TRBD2	CASSPGTSGRSETQYF	TGTGCCAGCAGCCCCGGGACTAGCGGGAGGTCGGAGACCCAGTACTTC
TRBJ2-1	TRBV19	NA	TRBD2	CASSILAGGPNEQFF	TGTGCCAGTAGTATTCTAGCGGGAGGCCCCAATGAGCAGTTCTTC
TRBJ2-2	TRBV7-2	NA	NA	CASRRGNTGELFF	TGTGCCAGCCGCCGCGGGAACACCGGGGAGCTGTTTTTT
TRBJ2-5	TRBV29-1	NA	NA	CSVRGGETQYF	TGCAGCGTGAGGGGCGGGGAGACCCAGTACTTC
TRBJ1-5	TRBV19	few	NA	CASSTDQVSNQPQHF	TGTGCCAGTAGTACCGATCAGGTGAGCAATCAGCCCCAGCATTTT
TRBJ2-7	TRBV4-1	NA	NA	CASSQDGWGSQISYEQYF	TGCGCCAGCAGCCAAGATGGATGGGGGTCCCAAATCTCCTACGAGCAGTACTTC
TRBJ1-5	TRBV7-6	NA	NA	CASSLDGSNQPQHF	TGTGCCAGCAGCTTAGATGGTAGCAATCAGCCCCAGCATTTT
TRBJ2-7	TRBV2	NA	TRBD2	CASSESSGISYEQYF	TGTGCCAGCAGTGAATCTAGCGGGATCTCCTACGAGCAGTACTTC
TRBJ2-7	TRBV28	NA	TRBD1	CASTWDRVKYEQYF	TGTGCCAGCACCTGGGACAGGGTCAAGTACGAGCAGTACTTC
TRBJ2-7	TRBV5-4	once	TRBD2	CASSAVRGSSYEQYF	TGTGCCAGCAGCGCCGTCCGCGGGAGCTCCTACGAGCAGTACTTC
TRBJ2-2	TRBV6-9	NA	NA	CASSYRGIDTGELFF	TGTGCCAGCAGTTATAGGGGGATAGACACCGGGGAGCTGTTTTTT
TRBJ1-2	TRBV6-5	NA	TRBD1	CASTQGQGAEGYTF	TGTGCCAGCACTCAAGGCCAGGGGGCGGAAGGCTACACCTTC
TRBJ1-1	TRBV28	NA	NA	CASSLTGSEAFF	TGTGCCAGCAGTTTAACAGGGTCTGAAGCTTTCTTT
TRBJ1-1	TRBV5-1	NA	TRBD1	CASSATGDTEAFF	TGCGCCAGCAGCGCCACAGGGGACACTGAAGCTTTCTTT
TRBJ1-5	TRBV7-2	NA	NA	CASSFGGVTQHF	TGTGCCAGCAGCTTTGGAGGTGTAACCCAGCATTTT
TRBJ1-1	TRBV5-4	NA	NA	CASSLERGTGITEAFF	TGTGCCAGCAGCTTGGAGAGGGGTACAGGAATCACTGAAGCTTTCTTT
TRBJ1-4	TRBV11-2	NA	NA	CASSFGHLTTNEKLFF	TGTGCCAGCAGCTTCGGACACCTAACAACTAATGAAAAACTGTTTTTT
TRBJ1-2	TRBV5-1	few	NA	CASSSYRDGYTF	TGCGCCAGCAGCTCCTACAGGGATGGCTACACCTTC
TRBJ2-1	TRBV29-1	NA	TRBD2	CSVAEGSGGLSGNEQFF	TGCAGCGTTGCGGAAGGTAGCGGGGGGCTAAGCGGCAATGAGCAGTTCTTC
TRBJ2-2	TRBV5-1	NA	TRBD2	CASSLTSSGLAANTGELFF	TGCGCCAGCAGCTTGACGTCCTCGGGACTAGCGGCGAACACCGGGGAGCTGTTTTTT
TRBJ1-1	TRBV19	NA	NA	CASISQGRNTEAFF	TGTGCCAGTATCAGCCAGGGGCGGAACACTGAAGCTTTCTTT